Described below is a single TCR beta chain sequence and its context. This sample was included in a study of blood T cell repertoires in COVID-19. About the study: Spain, Italy and the United States supplied samples that represented acute and convalescent COVID-19. Nucleic acid was either cDNA or gDNA, and it came from T cells, B-cell-depleted T cells, or PBMCs.

Only in-frame clones appear in the TCRdb table, and some are missing; sequencing was by immunoSEQ multiplex PCR. The sample lists 95,000 to 150,000 clones, approximately 81% occurring once. Germline V gene lookup returns CDR1 SGHRS and CDR2 YFSETQ. The V segment lost 4 bases and the J segment 2 bases; nucleotides outside the gene matches: 9. CDR3 length equals 17 residues. The receptor comes from a man in his sixties with acute or convalescent COVID-19. The chain couples TRBV5-1 to TRBJ1-5; 10 bases are shared with TRBD1. The sequenced sample consisted of peripheral blood. The CDR3 is CASSPGQGGSGNQPQHF. The CDR3 nucleotides read TGCGCCAGCAGCCCTGGACAGGGGGGCTCGGGCAATCAGCCCCAGCATTTT. The variable domain in full, with the rest retrieved from reference TRBV5-1 and TRBJ1-5, is KAGVTQTPRYLIKTRGQQVTLSCSPISGHRSVSWYQQTPGQGLQFLFEYFSETQRNKGNFPGRFSGRQFSNSRSEMNVSTLELGDSALYLCASSPGQGGSGNQPQHFGDGTRLSIL.